This T cell receptor (beta chain) originates from a study of tumor-infiltrating lymphocytes in localized non-small cell lung cancer. The study, taken as a whole, reports: Different pieces of the same tissue were used for each assay.

Generated by immunoSEQ multiplex PCR, the TCRdb table keeps only in-frame clones and is missing some. The sample records approximately 21,000 clones, approximately 80% being singletons. Points on this clone: Its antigen is not known.

The CDR3 contains 15 residues. Germline V CDR1 and CDR2: SEHNR, FQNEAQ (reference sequence). After removal of 7 bases from V and 2 bases from J, the junction contained 5 bases not matched to a gene. The chain is built from TRBV7-9 and TRBJ2-2; 9 bases are a match to TRBD1. The sequencing sample was made of lung tumor tissue. The TCR sequence derives from a human donor with non-small cell lung cancer. The CDR3 spells CASTITGGNTGELFF. CDR3 nucleotide sequence: TGTGCCAGCACCATAACAGGGGGCAACACCGGGGAGCTGTTTTTT.